This T cell receptor (beta chain) emerged from a study of immune evolution from preneoplasia to lung adenocarcinoma. This CDR3 has 15 amino acids. V was pared by 6 bases and J by 0 bases, with 12 bases between. Germline lookup yields CDR1 MNHEY and CDR2 SVGAGI. Sequencing was performed with immunoSEQ multiplex PCR; in TCRdb, only in-frame clones are kept and a portion is missing. The table has approximately 4,200 clones, roughly 80% seen once. Sequencing used FFPE adjacent normal lung tissue. The source is a person between 65 and 79 years old with lung adenocarcinoma. The chain joins TRBV6-5 to TRBJ1-3; maybe TRBD1 (6 bases). CDR3 region: CASSPGGVSGNTIYF. The CDR3, as DNA: TGTGCCAGCAGCCCCGGGGGCGTCTCTGGAAACACCATATATTTT.